These T cell receptor beta chains were read from a single sample in a study of T-cell memory formation after mild COVID-19. TCRdb re-called the 5' RACE reads with MiXCR, one entry per CDR3 protein. In the table there are 450,000 to 650,000 distinct CDR3 sequences, approximately 20% of which are singletons. The sequenced material came from PBMCs or a T cell subset sorted from them (not recorded which). The receptors derive from an adult woman who had mild COVID-19 (a few samples of this study predate the infection). Cell type and time point are not known. Both conserved end residues are part of each CDR3. The D gene is left open where the match is weak. Not all rows give a size; the values are once, few, many and, for expanded clones, a class.

DNA	CDR3	J	V	D	size
TGTGCCAGCTCCCCCACGGGAATCAATGAGCAGTTCTTC	CASSPTGINEQFF	TRBJ2-1	TRBV7-3	-	-
TGCAGCGTTCATGCGGGGTACGAGCAGTACTTC	CSVHAGYEQYF	TRBJ2-7	TRBV29-1	-	-
TGTGCCAGCAGTTCCCCTATAGCGGGAGTAGGTGATACGCAGTATTTT	CASSSPIAGVGDTQYF	TRBJ2-3	TRBV12-3/TRBV12-4	TRBD2	-
TGTGCCTGGCAGGGACATAGCAATCAGCCCCAGCATTTT	CAWQGHSNQPQHF	TRBJ1-5	TRBV30	-	few
TGTGCCAGCAGCCTTTTATCCCAGGCTCGAAATTCACCCCTCCACTTT	CASSLLSQARNSPLHF	TRBJ1-6	TRBV5-8	-	-
TGTGCCAGCAGTGGAGTGGCGGGTACGCAGTATTTT	CASSGVAGTQYF	TRBJ2-3	TRBV2	-	-
TGTGCCAGCAGTGCCCTAGGGACGGGGTACAGCACAGATACGCAGTATTTT	CASSALGTGYSTDTQYF	TRBJ2-3	TRBV6-1	-	-
TGCGCCAGCAGCCCGGGCTGGGGGAGCTCCTACAATGAGCAGTTCTTC	CASSPGWGSSYNEQFF	TRBJ2-1	TRBV5-1	-	-
TGTGCCAGCACTAACACCGGGACAGGGGGAGCAGATACGCAGTATTTT	CASTNTGTGGADTQYF	TRBJ2-3	TRBV12-3/TRBV12-4	TRBD1	-
TGCGCCAGCAGCTTGCCGGAGAACTATGGCTACACCTTC	CASSLPENYGYTF	TRBJ1-2	TRBV5-1	-	-
TGCGCCAGCAGCCAAGAAGGACGGGCTTCTGAAAAACTGTTTTTT	CASSQEGRASEKLFF	TRBJ1-4	TRBV4-1	-	few
TGCAGTGCTAGAACAAGCCCCACAGGTGAAGCTTTCTTT	CSARTSPTGEAFF	TRBJ1-1	TRBV20-1	-	-
TGCAGCGCCCGACAGGGGGCTTCCGATACGCAGTATTTT	CSARQGASDTQYF	TRBJ2-3	TRBV29-1	TRBD1	-
TGCGCCAGCAGCTCAGCCCCGACAGGGGGCAAGACTGAAGCTTTCTTT	CASSSAPTGGKTEAFF	TRBJ1-1	TRBV5-1	TRBD1	few
TGCAGTGCTGAGCGGGCCTCCTACAATGAGCAGTTCTTC	CSAERASYNEQFF	TRBJ2-1	TRBV20-1	-	-
TGTGCCAGCAGTGACCGGACTCTAGTCCCCTATAATGAGCAGTTCTTC	CASSDRTLVPYNEQFF	TRBJ2-1	TRBV2	-	-
TGCGCCAGCAGCCATAAAACGCCCGGGACAGGGGCCTACAATGAGCAGTTCTTC	CASSHKTPGTGAYNEQFF	TRBJ2-1	TRBV23-1	TRBD1	few
TGTGCCACCAGTGATCGACAGGGGACAGGGTCCTACGAGCAGTACTTC	CATSDRQGTGSYEQYF	TRBJ2-7	TRBV24-1	TRBD1	-
TGCGCCAGCAGCCCTGGACAGGGGGGACAGCCCCAGCATTTT	CASSPGQGGQPQHF	TRBJ1-5	TRBV4-1	TRBD1	many
TGCAGCGTGGGACAGGGGTTCGGATCATCCGGGGAGCTGTTTTTT	CSVGQGFGSSGELFF	TRBJ2-2	TRBV29-1	TRBD1	-